The clone carrying this T cell receptor (beta chain) was counted ten times or more. This specimen belongs to a study of response to subunit inactivated influenza vaccine. One entry per CDR3 protein, called by TCRdb with MiXCR from the RT-PCR reads. This sample has about 580,000 distinct CDR3 sequences, with around 15% found just once. This CDR3 is built from 12 residues. Germline V CDR1 and CDR2: SGHVS, FQNEAQ. Trimming took off 4 bases at V and 2 bases at J, with 4 bases between the two ends. The sequence was collected from a man between 50 and 59 years old who received an inactivated influenza vaccine. The chain combines TRBV7-8 with TRBJ2-3; D is ambiguous. Specimen: PBMCs from blood, collected about 13 days after vaccination. The CDR3 sequence: CASSSYTDTQYF. The CDR3 coding sequence is TGTGCCAGCAGCTCGTACACAGATACGCAGTATTTT.